At least ten counts were recorded for the clone carrying this T cell receptor (beta chain). Antigen unknown. The sample originates from a study of T cell repertoires in cytomegalovirus infection. Study overall: Indications of both CMV infection and matching HLA type were provided by public TCR beta signatures.

TCRdb re-derived calls from the reads in MiXCR, one entry per CDR3 protein. Found here are approximately 110,000 distinct CDR3 sequences, 32% of them singletons; the top ten hold 45% to 65%. Study-level findings and limits: What dominated the ex vivo response were HLA-C-restricted CMV-specific TCR beta clonotypes.

The sequences come from CD8+ T cells from cultured PBMCs, collected from culture after CMV antigen stimulation. This sequence originates from a human donor in good health (CMV status not recorded). Some clones in this sample may be carry-over from other donors' samples.

The CDR3 sequence: CASSLGASNYGYTF. The DNA for the CDR3 is TGTGCCAGCAGTTTGGGGGCTTCTAACTATGGCTACACCTTC. The chain joins TRBV28 to TRBJ1-2, with a tentative D call TRBD1 (6 bases). The V end was cut by 3 bases, the J end by 0 bases, with 8 bases between. There are 14 residues in the CDR3. Germline lookup yields CDR1 MDHEN and CDR2 SYDVKM.